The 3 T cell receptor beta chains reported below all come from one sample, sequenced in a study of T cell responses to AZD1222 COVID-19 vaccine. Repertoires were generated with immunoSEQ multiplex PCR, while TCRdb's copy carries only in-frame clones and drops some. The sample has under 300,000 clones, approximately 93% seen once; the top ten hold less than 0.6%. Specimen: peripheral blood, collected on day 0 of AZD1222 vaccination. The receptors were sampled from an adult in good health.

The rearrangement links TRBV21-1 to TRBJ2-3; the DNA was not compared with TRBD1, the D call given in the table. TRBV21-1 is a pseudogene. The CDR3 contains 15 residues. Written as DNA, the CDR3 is TGTGCCAGCAGGAAAGGAGACAGGAGCACAGATACGCAGTATTTT. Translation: CASRKGDRSTDTQYF.

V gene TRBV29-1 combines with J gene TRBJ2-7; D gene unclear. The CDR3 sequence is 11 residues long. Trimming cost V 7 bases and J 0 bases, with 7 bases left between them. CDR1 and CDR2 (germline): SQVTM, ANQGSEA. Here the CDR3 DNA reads TGCAGCGGACAAAACTCCTACGAGCAGTACTTC. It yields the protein CSGQNSYEQYF.

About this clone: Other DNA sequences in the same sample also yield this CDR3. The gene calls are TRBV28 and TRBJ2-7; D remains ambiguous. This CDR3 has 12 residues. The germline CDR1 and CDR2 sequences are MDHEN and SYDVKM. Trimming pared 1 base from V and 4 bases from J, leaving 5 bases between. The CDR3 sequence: CASSLLGYEQYF. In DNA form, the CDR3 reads TGTGCCAGCAGTTTATTGGGTTACGAGCAGTACTTC.